This T cell receptor beta chain was recovered during a study of Graves' ophthalmopathy and Graves' hyperthyroidism. The germline V gene has CDR1 SGHTA and CDR2 FQGNSA. This CDR3 is built from 14 residues. V was trimmed by 1 base and J by 0 bases, leaving 7 bases between them. This clonotype was picked up many times. Amplification of TCR beta CDR3 regions used RNA transcripts. First-round RT-PCR used HTBI primers; second-round multiplex PCR followed. MiXCR was run by TCRdb on the multiplex PCR reads, yielding one entry per CDR3 protein. Of almost 400,000 distinct CDR3 sequences listed, around 20% were seen once; the top ten hold roughly 1.4%.

The sequence derives from a woman under 30 with Graves' ophthalmopathy. The chain uses TRBV7-2 and TRBJ2-7; D not resolved. The specimen sequenced was peripheral blood. The DNA for the CDR3 is TGTGCCAGCAGCTTAGACATAGACTCCTACGAGCAGTACTTC. Its protein product is CASSLDIDSYEQYF.